This T cell receptor beta chain was identified in a study of blood T cell repertoires in COVID-19. About the study: The samples span acute and convalescent COVID-19 from the United States, Italy and Spain. T cells, B-cell-depleted T cells, or PBMCs provided the cDNA or gDNA that served as material.

The germline V gene encodes CDR1 SGHRS and CDR2 YFSETQ. V lost 0 bases to trimming and J lost 5 bases, with 12 bases between them. The CDR3 is made up of 14 amino acids. Seattle patients were enrolled while actively infected and followed longitudinally. In the authors' workflow: Cell counts per sample came from amplifying reference gene primers. This table comes from immunoSEQ multiplex PCR, and its TCRdb copy is limited to in-frame clones, with some not included. The V and J calls and the clone size are those of that table, but D and trimming were determined from the DNA. The sample records 250,000 to 350,000 clones, roughly 90% being singletons.

The rearrangement links TRBV5-1 to TRBJ2-7; D perhaps matches TRBD2 (6 bases). The specimen was peripheral blood. The clonotype was recovered from a woman in her 30s with COVID-19, enrolled during active disease. CDR3 loop: CASSLGLAPNEQYF. CDR3 nucleotides: TGCGCCAGCAGCTTGGGTCTAGCGCCCAACGAGCAGTACTTC.